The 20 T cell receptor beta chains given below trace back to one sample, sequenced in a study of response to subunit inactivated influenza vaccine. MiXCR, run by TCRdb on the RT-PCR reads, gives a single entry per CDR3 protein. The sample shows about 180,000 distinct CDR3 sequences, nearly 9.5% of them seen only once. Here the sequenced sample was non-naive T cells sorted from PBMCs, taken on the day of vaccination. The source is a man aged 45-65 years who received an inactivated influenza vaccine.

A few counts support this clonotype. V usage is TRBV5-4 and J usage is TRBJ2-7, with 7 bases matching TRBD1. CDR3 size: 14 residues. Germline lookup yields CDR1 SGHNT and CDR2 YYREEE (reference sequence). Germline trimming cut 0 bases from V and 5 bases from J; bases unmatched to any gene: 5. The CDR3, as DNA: TGTGCCAGCAGCTTGGGCCCTCAGGGGGACGAGCAGTACTTC. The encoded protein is CASSLGPQGDEQYF.

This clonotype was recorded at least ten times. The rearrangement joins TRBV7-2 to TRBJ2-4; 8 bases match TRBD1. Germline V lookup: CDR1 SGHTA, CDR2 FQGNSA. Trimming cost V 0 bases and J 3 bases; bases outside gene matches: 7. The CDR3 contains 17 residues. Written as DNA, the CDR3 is TGTGCCAGCAGCTTAGCACTGACAGGGGCTTACAAAAACATTCAGTACTTC. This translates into CASSLALTGAYKNIQYF.

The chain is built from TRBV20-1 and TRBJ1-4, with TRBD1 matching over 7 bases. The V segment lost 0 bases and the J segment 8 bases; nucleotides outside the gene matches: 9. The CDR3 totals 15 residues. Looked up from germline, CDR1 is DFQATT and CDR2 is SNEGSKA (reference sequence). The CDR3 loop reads CSARDRSRGGEKLFF. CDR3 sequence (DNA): TGCAGTGCTAGAGATCGGAGCAGGGGGGGAGAAAAACTGTTTTTT.

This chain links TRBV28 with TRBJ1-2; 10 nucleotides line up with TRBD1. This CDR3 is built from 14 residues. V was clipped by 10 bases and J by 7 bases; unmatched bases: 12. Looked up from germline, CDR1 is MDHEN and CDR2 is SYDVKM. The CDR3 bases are TGTGCCACTGCTGGGGGACAGGGGACTGGTGGCTACACCTTC. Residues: CATAGGQGTGGYTF.

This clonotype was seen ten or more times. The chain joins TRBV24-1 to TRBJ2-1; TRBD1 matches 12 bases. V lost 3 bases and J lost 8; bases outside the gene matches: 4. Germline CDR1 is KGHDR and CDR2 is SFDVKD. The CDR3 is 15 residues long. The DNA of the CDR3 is TGTGCCACCAGTGATCTGGGACAGGGGGCGGATGAGCAGTTCTTC. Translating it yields CATSDLGQGADEQFF.

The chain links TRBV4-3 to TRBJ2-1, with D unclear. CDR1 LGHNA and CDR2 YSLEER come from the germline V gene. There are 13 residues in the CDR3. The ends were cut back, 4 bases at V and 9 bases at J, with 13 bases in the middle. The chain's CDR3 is CASSPRAVSEQFF. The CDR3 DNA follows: TGCGCCAGCAGCCCCCGGGCCGTAAGTGAGCAGTTCTTC.

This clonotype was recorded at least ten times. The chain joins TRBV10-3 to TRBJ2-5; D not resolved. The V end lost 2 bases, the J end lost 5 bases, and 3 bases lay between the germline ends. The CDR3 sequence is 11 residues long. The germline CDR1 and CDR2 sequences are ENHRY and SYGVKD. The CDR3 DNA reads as TGTGCCATCAGTGAGGGGGAGACCCAGTACTTC. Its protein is CAISEGETQYF.

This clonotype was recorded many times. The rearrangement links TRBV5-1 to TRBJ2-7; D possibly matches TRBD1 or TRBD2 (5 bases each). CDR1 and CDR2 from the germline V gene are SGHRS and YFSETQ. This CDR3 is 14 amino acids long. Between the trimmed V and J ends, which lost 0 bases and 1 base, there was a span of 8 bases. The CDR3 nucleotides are TGCGCCAGCAGCTTGGGGGACGGATCCTACGAGCAGTACTTC. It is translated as CASSLGDGSYEQYF.

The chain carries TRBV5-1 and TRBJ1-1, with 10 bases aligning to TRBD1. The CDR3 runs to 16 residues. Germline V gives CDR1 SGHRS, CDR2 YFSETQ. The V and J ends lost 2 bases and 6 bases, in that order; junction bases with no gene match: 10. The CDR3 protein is CASSFGQGVGIAEAFF. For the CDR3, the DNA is TGCGCCAGCAGCTTTGGACAGGGGGTTGGAATCGCTGAAGCTTTCTTT.

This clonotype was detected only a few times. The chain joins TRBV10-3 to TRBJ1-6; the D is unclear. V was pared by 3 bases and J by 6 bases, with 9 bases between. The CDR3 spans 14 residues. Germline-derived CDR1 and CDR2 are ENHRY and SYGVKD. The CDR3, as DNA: TGTGCCATCAGTGACGAGGGAGGTAATTCACCCCTCCACTTT. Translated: CAISDEGGNSPLHF.

DNA of the CDR3: TGTGCCAGCAGTAGGACGGCCGCCGGGGACATTCAGTACTTC. Its protein product is CASSRTAAGDIQYF. The chain is built from TRBV6-2 or TRBV6-3 and TRBJ2-4; maybe TRBD2 (5 bases). The CDR3 is 14 amino acids. From germline, CDR1 is MNHEY and CDR2 SVGEGT. V lost 5 bases and J lost 8, with 16 bases in between.

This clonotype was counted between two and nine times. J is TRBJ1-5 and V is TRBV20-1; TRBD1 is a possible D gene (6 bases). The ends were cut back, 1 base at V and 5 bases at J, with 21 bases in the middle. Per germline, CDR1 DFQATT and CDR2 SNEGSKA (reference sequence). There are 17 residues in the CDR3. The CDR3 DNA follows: TGCAGTGCTAGAGGGGGTCTGTTCGGGGGCGGCGATCAGCCCCAGCATTTT. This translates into CSARGGLFGGGDQPQHF.

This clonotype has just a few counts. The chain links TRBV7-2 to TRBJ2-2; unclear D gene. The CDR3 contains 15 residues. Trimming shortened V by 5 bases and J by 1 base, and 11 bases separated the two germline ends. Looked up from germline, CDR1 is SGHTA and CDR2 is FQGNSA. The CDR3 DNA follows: TGTGCCAGCAGCGGTACTAACTTGAACACCGGGGAGCTGTTTTTT. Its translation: CASSGTNLNTGELFF.

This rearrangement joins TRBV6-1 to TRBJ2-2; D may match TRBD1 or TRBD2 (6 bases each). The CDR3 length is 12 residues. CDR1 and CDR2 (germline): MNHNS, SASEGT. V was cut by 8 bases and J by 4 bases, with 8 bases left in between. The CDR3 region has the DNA TGTGCCAGCGGGGGGCCCACCGGGGAGCTGTTTTTT. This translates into CASGGPTGELFF.

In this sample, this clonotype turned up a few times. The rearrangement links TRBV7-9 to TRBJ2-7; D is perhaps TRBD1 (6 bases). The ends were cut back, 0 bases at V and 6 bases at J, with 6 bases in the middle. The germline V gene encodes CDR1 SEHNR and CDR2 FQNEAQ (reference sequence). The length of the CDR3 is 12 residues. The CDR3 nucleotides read TGTGCCAGCAGCTTAGCAGGGGGCGAGCAGTACTTC. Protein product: CASSLAGGEQYF.

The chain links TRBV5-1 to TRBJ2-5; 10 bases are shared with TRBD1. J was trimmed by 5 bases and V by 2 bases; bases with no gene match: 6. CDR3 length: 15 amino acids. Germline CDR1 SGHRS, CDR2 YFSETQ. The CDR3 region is CASSFDPGQGETQYF. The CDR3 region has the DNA TGCGCCAGCAGCTTTGATCCGGGACAGGGGGAGACCCAGTACTTC. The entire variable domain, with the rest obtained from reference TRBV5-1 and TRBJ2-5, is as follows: KAGVTQTPRYLIKTRGQQVTLSCSPISGHRSVSWYQQTPGQGLQFLFEYFSETQRNKGNFPGRFSGRQFSNSRSEMNVSTLELGDSALYLCASSFDPGQGETQYFGPGTRLLVL.

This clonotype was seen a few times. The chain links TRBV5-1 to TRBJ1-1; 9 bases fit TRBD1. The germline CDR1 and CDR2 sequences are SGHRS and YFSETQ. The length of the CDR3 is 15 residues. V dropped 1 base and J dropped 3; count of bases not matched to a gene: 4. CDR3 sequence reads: CASSLKGQGDTEAFF. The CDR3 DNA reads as TGCGCCAGCAGCTTGAAGGGACAGGGCGACACTGAAGCTTTCTTT.

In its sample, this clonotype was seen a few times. CDR3 in amino acids: CASSLWGKNIQYF. In DNA, the CDR3 is TGTGCCAGCAGCTTGTGGGGCAAAAACATTCAGTACTTC. The chain has TRBV11-2 and TRBJ2-4; no definite D call. The CDR3 length is 13 residues. Per the germline V gene, CDR1 is SGHAT and CDR2 is FQNNGV. V gave up 3 bases and J gave up 3 bases, with 6 bases separating them.

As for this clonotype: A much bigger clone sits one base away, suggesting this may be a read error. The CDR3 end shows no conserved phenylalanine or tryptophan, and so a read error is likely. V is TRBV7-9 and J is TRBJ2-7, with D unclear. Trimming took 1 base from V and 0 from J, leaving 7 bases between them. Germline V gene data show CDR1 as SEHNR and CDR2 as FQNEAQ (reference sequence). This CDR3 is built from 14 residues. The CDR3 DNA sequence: TGTGCCAGCAGCTTAGACGGCGTCTCCTACGAGCAGTACTTA. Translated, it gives CASSLDGVSYEQYL.

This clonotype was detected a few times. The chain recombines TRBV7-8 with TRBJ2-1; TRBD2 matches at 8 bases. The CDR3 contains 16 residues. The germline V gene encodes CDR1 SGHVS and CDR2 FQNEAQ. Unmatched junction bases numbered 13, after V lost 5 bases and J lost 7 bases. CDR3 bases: TGTGCCAGCAGCCCTCGGATCTCCACGGGGGGGAATGAGCAGTTCTTC. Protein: CASSPRISTGGNEQFF.